These T cell receptor beta chains were read from a single sample in a study of post-analysis software for immune sequencing data. TCRdb processed the PCR reads anew with MiXCR; each CDR3 protein has one entry. This table holds some 690,000 distinct CDR3 sequences, over 45% found once. Material for sequencing was blood. Every receptor here comes from a girl aged 2 to 9 with multiple sclerosis. Both conserved end residues are part of each CDR3. The D gene is left open where the match is weak. Some rows mark clone size as missing; the rest say once, few, many or name a class of expanded clone.

>TRBJ1-1|NA|TRBV7-2|NA
CANPSGSGTEAFF
TGTGCCAACCCGTCGGGGAGCGGCACTGAAGCTTTCTTT
>TRBJ2-3|TRBD2|TRBV5-4|NA
CASSLNGDYRTDTQYF
TGTGCCAGCAGCTTGAATGGGGACTACCGCACAGATACGCAGTATTTT
>TRBJ1-5|NA|TRBV6-5|NA
CASKDHGGQPQHF
TGTGCCAGCAAGGACCACGGAGGTCAGCCCCAGCATTTT
>TRBJ1-6|NA|TRBV20-1|few
CSASLAGSPLHF
TGCAGTGCTAGTTTGGCCGGTTCGCCCCTCCACTTT
>TRBJ1-6|NA|TRBV5-4|NA
CASSLQGALGSPLHF
TGTGCCAGCAGCCTTCAGGGCGCGCTGGGTTCACCCCTCCACTTT
>TRBJ2-2|NA|TRBV7-2|once
CASRSISGTGELFF
TGTGCCAGCCGCTCGATATCGGGCACCGGGGAGCTGTTTTTT
>TRBJ2-7|NA|TRBV10-3|NA
CAISEGVSYNEQYF
TGTGCCATCAGTGAGGGAGTTTCCTACAATGAGCAGTACTTC
>TRBJ2-3|TRBD2|TRBV10-3|few
CAIRTSGSTDTQYF
TGTGCCATCCGGACTAGCGGAAGCACAGATACGCAGTATTTT
>TRBJ2-1|TRBD2|TRBV20-1|few
CSARDRNSGGNEQFF
TGCAGTGCTAGAGATCGAAATAGCGGGGGCAATGAGCAGTTCTTC
>TRBJ2-5|TRBD2|TRBV5-1|NA
CASSLSSGYQETQYF
TGCGCCAGCAGCTTGAGTAGCGGGTACCAAGAGACCCAGTACTTC
>TRBJ2-5|NA|TRBV6-5|NA
CASTQGTQETQYF
TGTGCCAGCACACAGGGCACTCAAGAGACCCAGTACTTC
>TRBJ1-1|NA|TRBV7-2|NA
CASSYRTGGTTEAFF
TGTGCCAGCAGCTATAGAACCGGGGGGACCACTGAAGCTTTCTTT
>TRBJ2-1|NA|TRBV20-1|once
CSARRGQSSYNEQFF
TGCAGTGCTAGACGAGGACAGAGCTCCTACAATGAGCAGTTCTTC
>TRBJ2-1|TRBD2|TRBV20-1|NA
CGARDVAGLYNEQFF
TGCGGTGCTAGAGACGTAGCGGGGCTCTACAATGAGCAGTTCTTC
>TRBJ2-7|TRBD2|TRBV29-1|NA
CSVEPIGPGGTTYEQYF
TGCAGCGTTGAACCTATCGGCCCGGGGGGGACAACCTACGAGCAGTACTTC
>TRBJ2-1|NA|TRBV20-1|few
CSARRRNEQFF
TGCAGTGCTAGAAGGCGGAATGAGCAGTTCTTC